What follows is one TCR beta chain and its context. Antigen unknown. This entry is derived from a study of cytomegalovirus exposure and HLA in healthy donors. Study context: Previous work identified 90 million to 130 million unique TCR beta sequences from about 179 million T cells. General study results and limits: Some public TCRs appeared in many individuals, while most sequences were rare. The authors listed roughly 150 TCR beta chains as cytomegalovirus-associated.

PCR used 60 Vbeta primers and 13 Jbeta primers. Libraries were prepared by immunoSEQ multiplex PCR; TCRdb keeps only in-frame clonotypes and omits some of them. Here the sample spans 100,000 or so clones, around 63% being singletons. The receptor was isolated from a human donor in good health. The specimen sequenced was PBMCs.

The DNA for the CDR3 is TGTGCCAGCAGCGTAGGGAGTAGGGAGACCCAGTACTTC. Protein: CASSVGSRETQYF. This chain joins TRBV9 and TRBJ2-5; D call uncertain. This CDR3 has 13 amino acids. Between the trimmed V and J ends, which lost 0 bases and 5 bases, there was a span of 8 bases. Germline V lookup: CDR1 SGDLS, CDR2 YYNGEE.